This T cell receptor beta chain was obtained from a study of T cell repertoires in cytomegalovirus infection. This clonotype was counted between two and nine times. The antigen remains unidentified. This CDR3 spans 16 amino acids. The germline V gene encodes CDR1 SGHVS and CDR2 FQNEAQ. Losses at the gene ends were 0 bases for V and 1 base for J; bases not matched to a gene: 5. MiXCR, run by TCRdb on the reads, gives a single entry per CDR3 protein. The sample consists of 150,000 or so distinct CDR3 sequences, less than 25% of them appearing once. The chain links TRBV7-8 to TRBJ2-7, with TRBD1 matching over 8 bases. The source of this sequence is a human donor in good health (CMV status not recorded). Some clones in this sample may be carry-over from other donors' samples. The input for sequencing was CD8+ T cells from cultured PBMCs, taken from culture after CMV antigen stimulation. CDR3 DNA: TGTGCCAGCAGCTTAGCGCTAGGACAGGGATCCTACGAGCAGTACTTC. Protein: CASSLALGQGSYEQYF. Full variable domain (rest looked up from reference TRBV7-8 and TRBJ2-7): GAGVSQSPRYKVAKRGQDVALRCDPISGHVSLFWYQQALGQGPEFLTYFQNEAQLDKSGLPSDRFFAERPEGSVSTLKIQRTQQEDSAVYLCASSLALGQGSYEQYFGPGTRLTVT.